This TCR beta chain came from a study of blood T cell repertoires in COVID-19. The overall study: PBMCs, B-cell-depleted T cells, or T cells provided the cDNA or gDNA that made up the material.

This CDR3 spans 13 amino acids. V lost 4 bases, J lost 6 bases, and 6 bases stayed unmatched. The germline V gene has CDR1 KGHSH and CDR2 LQKENI. Sequencing was performed with immunoSEQ multiplex PCR; in TCRdb, only in-frame clones are kept and a portion is missing. The repertoire holds around 220,000 clones, about 81% seen once, with around 8% in the top ten. The chain joins TRBV18 to TRBJ2-7, with 7 bases aligning to TRBD2. The clonotype was recovered from a woman aged 80 or older with COVID-19, enrolled during active disease. The sample taken for sequencing was peripheral blood. The DNA for the CDR3 is TGTGCCAGCTCACAGGCGGGGGTCCGCGAGCAGTACTTC. Its translation: CASSQAGVREQYF. The variable domain in full, with the rest retrieved from reference TRBV18 and TRBJ2-7, is NAGVMQNPRHLVRRRGQEARLRCSPMKGHSHVYWYRQLPEEGLKFMVYLQKENIIDESGMPKERFSAEFPKEGPSILRIQQVVRGDSAAYFCASSQAGVREQYFGPGTRLTVT.